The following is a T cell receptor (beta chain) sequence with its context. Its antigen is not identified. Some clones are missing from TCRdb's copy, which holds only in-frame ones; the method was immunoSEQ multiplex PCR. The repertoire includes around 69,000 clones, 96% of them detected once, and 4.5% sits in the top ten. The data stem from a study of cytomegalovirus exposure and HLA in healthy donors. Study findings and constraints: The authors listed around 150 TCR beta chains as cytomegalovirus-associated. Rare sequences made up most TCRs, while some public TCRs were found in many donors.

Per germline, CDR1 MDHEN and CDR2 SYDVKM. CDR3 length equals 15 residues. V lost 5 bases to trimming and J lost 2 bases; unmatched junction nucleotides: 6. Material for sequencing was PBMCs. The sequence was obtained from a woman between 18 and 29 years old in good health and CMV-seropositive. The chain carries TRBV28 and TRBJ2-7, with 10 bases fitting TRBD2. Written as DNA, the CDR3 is TGTGCCAGCAGTGCCTGGACTAGCGGCGCCTACGAGCAGTACTTC. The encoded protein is CASSAWTSGAYEQYF.